This TCR beta chain is from a study of post-analysis software for immune sequencing data (dated by TCRdb to 2013 to 2016). With respect to the entire study: The recorded disease courses included relapsing-remitting, secondary progressive and progressive-relapsing multiple sclerosis, and some patients had no subtype annotation. A subset of samples was prepared in parallel using single-end sample barcoding, then pooled and co-amplified after Illumina adapter ligation. The patient repertoires were set against under 13 previously published healthy control repertoires from donors whose ages ranged from roughly 6 to 26 years.

To demonstrate the VDJtools post-analysis software, the study profiled TCR beta repertoires from the peripheral blood of about a dozen young patients with multiple sclerosis. The multiple sclerosis patients were children and adolescents between roughly 6 and 16 years of age. To note about this clonotype: Its antigen is unknown. The likely explanation is a read error, given a far larger clone one base away.

From the cysteine up to the phenylalanine, the CDR3 has a length of 12 residues. Of all the DNA, just the CDR3 is kept, 36 bases in frame from base 1. Findings and caveats that apply to the study as a whole: Patients showed significantly higher frequencies than controls for several TRBV segments, among them TRBV5-6, TRBV5-1 and TRBV20-1. The multiple sclerosis patient group was slightly younger than the control group. Direct clustering with F measure showed strong co-clustering of samples prepared in the same batch, prompting a batch-effect correction. Compared with controls, multiple sclerosis patients had significantly lower normalized Chao1 diversity, a finding suggesting substantial peripheral T-cell clonal expansion.

Receptors were amplified or captured by PCR. The instrument was an Illumina HiSeq 2500. Unique molecular identifiers were incorporated into TCR beta cDNA libraries to reduce PCR and sequencing biases. Every 1 to 10 million input T cells yielded approximately 500,000 cDNA molecules, meaning each molecule approximated one T cell. Patient libraries were prepared and sequenced with the same protocol used for the earlier healthy control dataset. Within a given batch, samples were prepared together, multiplexed and sequenced on the same HiSeq lane. Per the source publication's procedure: MIGEC handled the raw barcoded reads, throwing out single-read molecular identifier groups before consensus assembly and CDR3 extraction. VDJtools was used for post-analysis of the clonotype tables, with diversity normalized by down-sampling every dataset to the smallest sample size. To correct batch-related cross-sample contamination, repertoire overlap clustering matched CDR3 amino acid sequences but not nucleotide sequences. TCRdb ran its own pipeline on the public reads, namely fastp trimming at Q25 and MiXCR clone calling, and kept in-frame beta chains. When rows share a CDR3 protein, they turn into one entry using the most common DNA and genes. Clone size and V and J calls follow TCRdb, not the original study. This sample is represented by hundreds of thousands of distinct CDR3 sequences; about a third of them were singletons. Around 15% of the sample lies in the top ten.

This clonotype was obtained from a girl aged 5-17 years with multiple sclerosis. Sequenced sample: blood. This receptor chain uses TRBV12-3 or TRBV12-4 and TRBJ2-3, and TRBD1 may be the D gene, going by 6 matching bases. The DNA sequence follows: TGTGCCAGCAGTTTAGGGACAGATACGGAGTATTTT. This encodes CASSLGTDTEYF.